This T cell receptor beta chain was identified in a study of blood T cells in healthy people across ages (dated by TCRdb to between 2015 and 2017). Describing the broader study: In model experiments, template switching captured roughly one uniquely barcoded TCR beta cDNA molecule for every two T cells. To track age-related changes in TCR beta repertoire diversity, the study relied on deep sequencing normalized with unique cDNA molecular identifiers. For two donors (one aged 18 to 30 and one aged 80 or older), the study analyzed two additional independent replicas of 1 million unique cDNA reads from the same blood draw. To avoid experimental bias, donors of different ages were distributed randomly across sequencing lanes. The donors were split into four age groups: young (average around 16 years), middle-aged (more than 35), aged (62) and long-lived (under 85).

The donors were roughly 39 Caucasian individuals from Russia, aged 6 to 90 years, who were systemically healthy. About 10 milliliters of peripheral blood were collected from each donor into EDTA-treated Vacutainer tubes. Ficoll-Paque density-gradient centrifugation was used to isolate PBMCs, with at least 7 million per sample. Total RNA, at least 5 micrograms per sample, was extracted from PBMCs with Trizol reagent. The percentages of naive CD45RAhigh/CD27high T cells were determined by flow cytometry on a PBMC aliquot from every donor. Overall results and qualifications from the work: The CMV infection status of donors was not known, potentially confounding age-related changes in expanded clonotypes. The long-lived group showed more naive CD4+ T cells, fewer expanded clones and increased TCR diversity than the aged group, suggesting age selection. As age increased, observed TCR beta diversity per million T cells dropped in a roughly linear way, and a significant reduction was already evident by age roughly 36. The percentage of naive T cells measured by flow cytometry correlated strongly with observed TCR beta diversity. Since profiling was done on bulk unsorted PBMCs, naive and antigen-experienced compartments could not be conclusively compared. Estimates of total diversity from one million sequenced T cells were regarded as lower bounds and underestimates.

The protocol used for the library was 5' RACE. The listed sequencing device is Illumina HiSeq 2500. The second PCR ran for roughly 7 to 12 cycles and used a J-beta primer mix along with a sample-barcoded 5' primer. A unique molecular identifier was introduced onto each TCR beta cDNA molecule by a template-switch 5' adaptor carrying 12 random nucleotides. At least 2.5 million CDR3-containing paired-end reads were obtained from each sample. The Mint cDNA synthesis kit, primed by a TRBC-specific oligonucleotide, was used to synthesize first-strand cDNA from all RNA. Following uracil-DNA glycosylase treatment, a first 18-cycle PCR with universal primers M1SS and BC2_uni_R was performed on all cDNA. The authors' analysis ran thus. For normalization, 1 million high-quality reads were randomly selected from each sample, with every read carrying a distinct molecular identifier. Reads with shared molecular identifiers were discarded instead of being binned into consensus sequences. CDR3 identification, clonotype clustering and error correction used MiTCR with a Q25 quality threshold and the strictest error-elimination algorithm. A nonparametric unseen species model with Euler transformation was used to estimate a lower bound on total TCR beta diversity. Using fastp at Q25 and MiXCR, TCRdb reprocessed the public reads and kept productive beta chains. Identical CDR3 protein sequences are pooled into one entry, listed with their most common genes and DNA. Clone size and V and J calls follow TCRdb, not the original study. For this sample the table gives over 1,500,000 distinct CDR3 sequences, of which around 50% were detected only once. The ten largest account for over 2% of the sample.

This clonotype was recorded a few times. The antigen it binds to is not known. No quality values exist for individual bases; no much larger clone is one base distant. The receptor was isolated from a woman aged 40-49 years in good health. Sequencing used blood.

The DNA sequence is given as TGCAGCGTGACTCAATCAAACGGGCAGTACTTC. This gives the protein CSVTQSNGQYF. The chain links TRBV29-1 with TRBJ2-4, with the D gene not confidently named. The germline V gene supplies CDR1 SQVTM and CDR2 ANQGSEA. Its CDR3 holds 11 amino acids, cysteine through phenylalanine. The CDR3 DNA has 33 bases and is translated from base 1. The V and J ends are trimmed by 6 bases and 13 bases, leaving 16 bases between them. The variable domain in full, with residues beyond the CDR3 obtained from the reference TRBV29-1 and TRBJ2-4 genes, is SAVISQKPSRDICQRGTSLTIQCQVDSQVTMMFWYRQQPGQSLTLIATANQGSEATYESGFVIDKFPISRPNLTFSTLTVSNMSPEDSSIYLCSVTQSNGQYFGAGTRLSVL.